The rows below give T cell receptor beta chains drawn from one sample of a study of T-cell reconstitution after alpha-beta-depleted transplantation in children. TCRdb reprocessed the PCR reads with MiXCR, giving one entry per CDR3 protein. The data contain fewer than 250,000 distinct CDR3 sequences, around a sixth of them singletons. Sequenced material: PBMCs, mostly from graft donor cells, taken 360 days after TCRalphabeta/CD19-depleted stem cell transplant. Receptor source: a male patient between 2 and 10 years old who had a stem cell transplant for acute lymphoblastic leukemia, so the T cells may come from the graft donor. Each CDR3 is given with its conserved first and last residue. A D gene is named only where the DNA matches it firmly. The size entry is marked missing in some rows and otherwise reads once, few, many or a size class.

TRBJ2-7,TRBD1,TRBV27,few,TGTGCCAGCAGTCCCCGGGACAGGGCCGACGAGCAGTACTTC,CASSPRDRADEQYF
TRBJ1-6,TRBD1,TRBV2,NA,TGTGCCAGCACCCAATCCCGGGACAGGGCTAGGTCACCCCTCCACTTT,CASTQSRDRARSPLHF
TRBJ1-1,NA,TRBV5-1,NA,TGCGCCAGCAGAGAACAGGTGAACACTGAAGCTTTCTTT,CASREQVNTEAFF
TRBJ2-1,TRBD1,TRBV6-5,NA,TGTGCCAGCAGTTACGGGACAGGGATCTCCTACAATGAGCAGTTCTTC,CASSYGTGISYNEQFF
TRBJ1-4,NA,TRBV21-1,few,TGTGCCAGCAGCAGTTCAGGGCGAAATGAAAAACTGTTTTTT,CASSSSGRNEKLFF
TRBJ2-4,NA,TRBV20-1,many,TGCAGTGCTAGGATTCTAGCCAAAAACATTCAGTACTTC,CSARILAKNIQYF
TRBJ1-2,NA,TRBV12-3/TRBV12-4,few,TGTGCCAGCAGTTTAAGGGTGGCCTATGGCTACACCTTC,CASSLRVAYGYTF
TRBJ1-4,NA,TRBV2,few,TGTGCCAGCAGAGTTAACCTTGCAACTAATGAAAAACTGTTTTTT,CASRVNLATNEKLFF
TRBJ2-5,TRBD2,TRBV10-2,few,TGCGCCAGCAGTGACGGGACTAGCCGCCAGTACTTC,CASSDGTSRQYF
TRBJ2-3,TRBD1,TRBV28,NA,TGTGCCAGCCGTTCTCAGGGGGCAGGAGATACGCAGTATTTT,CASRSQGAGDTQYF
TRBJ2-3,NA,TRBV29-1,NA,TGCAGCGTCGGACGGGCCCCGGAAACGCAGTATTTT,CSVGRAPETQYF
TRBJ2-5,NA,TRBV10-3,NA,TGTGCCATCAGTGGAGGGGAGACCCAGTACTTC,CAISGGETQYF
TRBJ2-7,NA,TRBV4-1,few,TGCGCCAGCAGCCAAGCGTGGGGACAAGGCTACGAGCAGTACTTC,CASSQAWGQGYEQYF
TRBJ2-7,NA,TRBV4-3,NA,TGCGCCAGCAGTTATACCGTGTCCAGTCCCTACGAGCAGTACTTC,CASSYTVSSPYEQYF
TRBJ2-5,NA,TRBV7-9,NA,TGTGCCAGCAGCTTCATGGGTGAGACCCAGTACTTC,CASSFMGETQYF
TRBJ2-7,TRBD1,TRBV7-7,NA,TGTGCCAGCAGCTCAGGCGGAAGGACAGGGTCCGACGAGCAGTACTTC,CASSSGGRTGSDEQYF
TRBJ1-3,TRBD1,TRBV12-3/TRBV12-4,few,TGTGCCAGCAGGACAGGGGGAGGAAACACCATATATTTT,CASRTGGGNTIYF
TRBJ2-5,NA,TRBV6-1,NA,TGTGCCAGCAGTCCGGACGGTTACCAAGAGACCCAGTACTTC,CASSPDGYQETQYF
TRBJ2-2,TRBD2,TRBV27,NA,TGTGCCAGCAGTTTCCTGGGGCTAGCGGGGGGTTTGTTGACCGGGGAGCTGTTTTTT,CASSFLGLAGGLLTGELFF
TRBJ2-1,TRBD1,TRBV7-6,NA,TGTGCCAGCAGCCTAGACAGGGGGCGCCCGAAAGAATTTGATGAGCAGTTCTTC,CASSLDRGRPKEFDEQFF
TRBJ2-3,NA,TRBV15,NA,TGTGCCACCAGCAGAGTGGTGGGGGTCCCAGATACGCAGTATTTT,CATSRVVGVPDTQYF
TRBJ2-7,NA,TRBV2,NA,TGTGCCAGCAGTGAGGAGGCCTACGAGCAGTACTTC,CASSEEAYEQYF
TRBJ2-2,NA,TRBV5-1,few,TGCGCCAGCAGCTTTGACAGCGGGGAGCTGTTTTTT,CASSFDSGELFF
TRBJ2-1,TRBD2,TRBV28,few,TGTGCCAGCAACGCTGCTAGCGGGAGGCCGGGGAATGAGCAGTTCTTC,CASNAASGRPGNEQFF
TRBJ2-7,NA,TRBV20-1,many,TGCAGTCTGATAGGGGACTCTCTCTACGAGCAGTACTTC,CSLIGDSLYEQYF
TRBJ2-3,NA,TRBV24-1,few,TGTGCCACCAGTGATGGCTGGAGCACAGATACGCAGTATTTT,CATSDGWSTDTQYF
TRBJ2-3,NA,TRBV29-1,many,TGCAGCGTTGAGGGACTTACATTGGATACGCAGTATTTT,CSVEGLTLDTQYF
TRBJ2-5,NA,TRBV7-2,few,TGTGCCAGCAGCTTAGTCTTGGCGGAGCGAGAGACCCAGTACTTC,CASSLVLAERETQYF
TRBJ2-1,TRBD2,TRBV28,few,TGTGCCAGCAGTTTAAGGATAGCGGGAGGGGAGTTCTTC,CASSLRIAGGEFF
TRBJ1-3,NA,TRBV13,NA,TGTGCCAGCAGCTTAGTTTCGGGGGGTCAAGATGGCTCTGGAAACACCATATATTTT,CASSLVSGGQDGSGNTIYF
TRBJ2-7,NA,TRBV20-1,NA,TGCAGTGCTAGTGTCCCAGGGTCCTACGAGCAGTACTTC,CSASVPGSYEQYF
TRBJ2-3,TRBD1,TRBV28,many,TGTGCCAGCAGCGTAGGGGGCGGCACAGATACGCAGTATTTT,CASSVGGGTDTQYF
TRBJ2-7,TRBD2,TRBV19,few,TGTGCCAGTAGTAGCGGGGGGTCATCCTACGAGCAGTACTTC,CASSSGGSSYEQYF
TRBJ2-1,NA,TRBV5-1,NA,TGCGCCAGCAGCTTTGGTACTACTCCCACCCTCCCCAGTGAGCAGTTCTTC,CASSFGTTPTLPSEQFF
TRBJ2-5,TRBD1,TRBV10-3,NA,TGTGCCATCAGCACCGGGACAGGGGACCAAGAGACCCAGTACTTC,CAISTGTGDQETQYF
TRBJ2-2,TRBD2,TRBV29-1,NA,TGCAGCGTTGCAGGAACTAGCGGGGGGCCGAACACCGGGGAGCTGTTTTTT,CSVAGTSGGPNTGELFF
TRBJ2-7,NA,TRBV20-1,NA,TGCAGTGCTACCGTTACGGGCCCATCCTACGAGCAGTACTTC,CSATVTGPSYEQYF
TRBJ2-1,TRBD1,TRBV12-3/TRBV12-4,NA,TGTGCCAGCAGCCGGGACAGGGGCCCGCGGGACAATGAGCAGTTCTTC,CASSRDRGPRDNEQFF
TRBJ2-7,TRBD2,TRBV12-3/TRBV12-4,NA,TGTGCCAGCAGCCTCGCTAGCGGGGGGCTTTACGAGCAGTACTTC,CASSLASGGLYEQYF
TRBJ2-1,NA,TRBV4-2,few,TGTGCCAGCAGCCAAGAACTAGACGACAATGAGCAGTTCTTC,CASSQELDDNEQFF
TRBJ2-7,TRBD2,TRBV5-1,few,TGCGCCAGCAGCGTCCTAGCGGGAGGGAACGAGCAGTACTTC,CASSVLAGGNEQYF
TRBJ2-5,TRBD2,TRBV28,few,TGTGCCAGCAGTCCCTTGCGGGGGGCAGAGACCCAGTACTTC,CASSPLRGAETQYF